Below, 12 T cell receptor beta chains from the same sample are listed, as sequenced in a study of T cell responses to AZD1222 COVID-19 vaccine. Libraries were prepared by immunoSEQ multiplex PCR; TCRdb keeps only in-frame clonotypes and omits some of them. The data contain 60,000 to 75,000 clones, approximately 85% of them singletons. Sequenced material: peripheral blood, taken on day 0 of AZD1222 vaccination. Every receptor here comes from an adult in good health.

This chain links TRBV29-1 with TRBJ2-1; D is undetermined. The CDR3 length is 13 residues. Germline CDR1 and CDR2: SQVTM and ANQGSEA. V lost 0 bases and J 7 bases, leaving 10 bases between the germline ends. The CDR3 spells CSVEDRMGNEQFF. The CDR3 DNA sequence: TGCAGCGTTGAAGACAGGATGGGGAATGAGCAGTTCTTC.

V gene TRBV6-5 combines with J gene TRBJ1-5, with D tentatively TRBD1 (6 bases). The germline gives CDR1 MNHEY, CDR2 SVGAGI. CDR3 length: 11 amino acids. The CDR3 sequence: CGGGGNQPQHF. The CDR3 bases are TGTGGAGGGGGGGGAAATCAGCCCCAGCATTTT.

This clone has just one count. The chain links TRBV30 to TRBJ1-2; D possibly corresponds to TRBD1 (5 bases). This CDR3 is 17 amino acids long. Germline values: CDR1 GTSNPN, CDR2 SVGIG (reference sequence). V gave up 2 bases and J gave up 8 bases, with 27 bases separating them. The CDR3 is CAWSSWPPTNRRSGYTF. In DNA, the CDR3 is TGTGCCTGGAGTTCGTGGCCCCCGACTAACAGGCGGAGCGGCTACACCTTC.

This clone came up a few times. The chain combines TRBV7-3 with TRBJ1-1, with a tentative D call TRBD1 (5 bases). The CDR3 runs 14 residues. Germline V CDR1 and CDR2: SGHTA, FQGTGA. Trimming shortened V by 4 bases and J by 10 bases, and 19 bases separated the two germline ends. The CDR3: CASSSTPGREGAFF. CDR3 sequence (DNA): TGTGCCAGCAGCTCGACCCCGGGGCGGGAGGGAGCTTTCTTT.

The rearrangement links TRBV28 to TRBJ1-6; the match to TRBD1 covers 7 bases. V lost 5 bases, J lost 0 bases, and 7 bases stayed unmatched. Germline V lookup: CDR1 MDHEN, CDR2 SYDVKM. CDR3 length equals 17 residues. The CDR3 spells CASSPMTGSSYNSPLHF. CDR3 coding DNA: TGTGCCAGCAGTCCGATGACAGGGAGCTCCTATAATTCACCCCTCCACTTT.

This clone has a handful of counts. The DNA for the CDR3 is TGTGCCAGCAGTCCGCCCTACGGGGAGCAGTACTTC. This sequence encodes CASSPPYGEQYF. V usage is TRBV27 and J usage is TRBJ2-7; D remains unclear. The CDR3 extends over 12 amino acids. Trimming shortened V by 5 bases and J by 7 bases, and 12 bases separated the two germline ends. Germline assignment: CDR1 MNHEY and CDR2 SMNVEV (reference sequence).

This clone was detected only a few times. The chain uses TRBV19 and TRBJ1-2, with D perhaps matching TRBD1 (6 bases). The germline V gene encodes CDR1 LNHDA and CDR2 SQIVND (reference sequence). The CDR3 is made up of 13 amino acids. Trimming took 5 bases from V and 1 from J, leaving 8 bases between them. In DNA form, the CDR3 reads TGTGCCAGTAGTCGACAGGATAACTATGGCTACACCTTC. It yields the protein CASSRQDNYGYTF.

This clone was seen a few times. The chain is built from TRBV27 and TRBJ2-7; 9 bases map to TRBD1. Germline CDR1 and CDR2: MNHEY and SMNVEV (reference sequence). The V and J ends lost 3 bases and 5 bases, in that order; junction bases with no gene match: 8. The CDR3 runs 15 residues. CDR3 nucleotides: TGTGCCAGCAGTTTTACCCCGGGACAGGGAAACGAGCAGTACTTC. Its translation is CASSFTPGQGNEQYF.

This clone was recorded only once. The chain joins TRBV7-9 to TRBJ1-1; TRBD1 matches 8 bases. J was trimmed by 3 bases and V by 4 bases; bases with no gene match: 4. Germline CDR1 is SEHNR and CDR2 is FQNEAQ (reference sequence). CDR3 size: 14 residues. For the CDR3, the DNA is TGTGCCAGCAGCTCACCAGGGGGCTACACTGAAGCTTTCTTT. Translated: CASSSPGGYTEAFF.

The chain recombines TRBV9 with TRBJ2-2; D is possibly TRBD1 or TRBD2 (5 bases each). The CDR3 is 14 amino acids. Trimming left V 6 bases short and J 1 base short, with 10 bases between. Germline V gene lookup returns CDR1 SGDLS and CDR2 YYNGEE. CDR3 DNA: TGTGCCAGCAAAAGGGACGGGAACACCGGGGAGCTGTTTTTT. Protein product: CASKRDGNTGELFF. The full variable domain, in which reference TRBV9 and TRBJ2-2 provide the parts outside the CDR3, is DSGVTQTPKHLITATGQRVTLRCSPRSGDLSVYWYQQSLDQGLQFLIQYYNGEERAKGNILERFSAQQFPDLHSELNLSSLELGDSALYFCASKRDGNTGELFFGEGSRLTVL.

The chain employs TRBV3-1 (or the pseudogene TRBV3-2) and TRBJ1-1; no firm D call. The CDR3 covers 14 residues. Trimming removed 1 base at V and 2 bases at J, with 8 bases between. Germline V gene sequence: CDR1 LGHDT, CDR2 YNNKEL (reference sequence). CDR3 sequence: CASSQVDRNTEAFF. CDR3 sequence (DNA): TGTGCCAGCAGCCAAGTCGACCGAAACACTGAAGCTTTCTTT.

This clone was counted a few times. The rearrangement links TRBV20-1 to TRBJ1-5, with D hard to call. V lost 3 bases and J lost 3, with 9 bases in between. This CDR3 region has 13 residues. Germline V gene sequence: CDR1 DFQATT, CDR2 SNEGSKA (reference sequence). CDR3 sequence (DNA): TGCAGTGCTAGTAAACAGCTCAATCAGCCCCAGCATTTT. Translation gives CSASKQLNQPQHF.